The clone carrying this TCR beta chain was observed a handful of times. Its antigen is as yet unknown. These data come from a study of shared clonotypes between healthy human individuals. Running of the assay took place at deep level. Each subset's genomic DNA was shared equally among a number of immunoSEQ plates. Repertoires were generated with immunoSEQ multiplex PCR, while TCRdb's copy carries only in-frame clones and drops some. The sample has approximately 720,000 clones, approximately 79% seen once. Germline V gene lookup returns CDR1 MDHEN and CDR2 SYDVKM. The CDR3 spans 19 residues. V gave up 0 bases and J gave up 0 bases, with 21 bases separating them. Study-wide findings and caveats: The study found 4.5% to 6% of naive CD4 clonotypes shared across a handful of donors.

The receptor was derived from a woman aged 25-40 years in good health. This sequence joins TRBV28 and TRBJ2-7; D unresolved. Sequencing was performed on memory CD4+ T cells sorted from blood. Subset defined: CD45RA-negative fraction. The CDR3 protein is CASSLWGPMGQGSSYEQYF. As DNA, the CDR3 is TGTGCCAGCAGTTTATGGGGCCCTATGGGCCAAGGATCCTCCTACGAGCAGTACTTC.